The clone carrying this T cell receptor (beta chain) was detected a few times. Its antigen remains unknown. The sample is drawn from a study of response to subunit inactivated influenza vaccine. Broader study findings: There was a suggestion from the authors that each seasonal influenza vaccination recruits few new T cells.

Germline V gives CDR1 SGHAT, CDR2 FQNNGV. The CDR3 length is 18 residues. With V trimmed by 3 bases and J by 0 bases, 5 bases remained unmatched. One entry per CDR3 protein, called by TCRdb with MiXCR from the RT-PCR reads. The profile shows roughly 650,000 distinct CDR3 sequences, roughly 15% of them singletons. J is TRBJ2-6 and V is TRBV11-2, with 10 bases identical to TRBD2. This clonotype originated in a man between 50 and 59 years old who received an inactivated influenza vaccine. The specimen was PBMCs from blood, collected 14 days before vaccination. Written as DNA, the CDR3 is TGTGCCAGCAGCTTTCGTGTAGCGGGGGGCTCTGGGGCCAACGTCCTGACTTTC. As protein: CASSFRVAGGSGANVLTF.